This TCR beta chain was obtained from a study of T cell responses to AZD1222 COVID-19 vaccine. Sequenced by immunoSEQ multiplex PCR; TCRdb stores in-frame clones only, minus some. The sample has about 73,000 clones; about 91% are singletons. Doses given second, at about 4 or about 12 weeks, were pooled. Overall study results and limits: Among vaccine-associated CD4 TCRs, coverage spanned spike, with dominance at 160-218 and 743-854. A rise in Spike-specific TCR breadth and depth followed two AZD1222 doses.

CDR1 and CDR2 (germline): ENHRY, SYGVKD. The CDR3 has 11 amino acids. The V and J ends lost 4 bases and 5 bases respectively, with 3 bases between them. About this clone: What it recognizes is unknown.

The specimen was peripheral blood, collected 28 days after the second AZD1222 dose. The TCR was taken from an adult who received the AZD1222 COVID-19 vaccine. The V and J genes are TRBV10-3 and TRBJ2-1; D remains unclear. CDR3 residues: CAISVDNEQFF. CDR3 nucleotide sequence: TGTGCCATCAGTGTTGACAATGAGCAGTTCTTC.